What follows are 27 T cell receptor beta chains derived from one specimen sequenced in a study of blood T cell repertoires in COVID-19. Assay: immunoSEQ multiplex PCR; the TCRdb copy retains only in-frame clones and omits some. The table shows about 300,000 clones, with less than 85% occurring only once. Sequencing was carried out using PBMCs or T cells enriched from blood (not recorded which). Receptor source: a woman between 50 and 59 years old who had recovered from COVID-19.

This clone was counted only a few times. The chain employs TRBV11-2 and TRBJ1-1; D ambiguous. The CDR3 has 11 amino acids. V dropped 8 bases and J dropped 3 bases, with 7 bases sitting between them. In germline, CDR1 is SGHAT, CDR2 FQNNGV. CDR3 bases: TGTGCCAGCGCGGTGCACACTGAAGCTTTCTTT. Translation: CASAVHTEAFF.

The rearrangement uses TRBV24-1 and TRBJ2-3, with TRBD2 matching over 10 bases. Losses at the gene ends were 8 bases for V and 0 bases for J; bases not matched to a gene: 13. CDR1 is KGHDR and CDR2 is SFDVKD in the germline V gene. The CDR3 loop spans 18 amino acids. CDR3 sequence reads: CATKELAGGRNSTDTQYF. The CDR3, as DNA: TGTGCCACCAAGGAATTAGCGGGGGGACGCAATAGCACAGATACGCAGTATTTT.

The rearrangement joins TRBV5-5 to TRBJ2-3; 11 bases align to TRBD2. The CDR3 covers 17 residues. Per the germline V gene, CDR1 is SGHKS and CDR2 is YYEKEE (reference sequence). The V and J ends lost 4 bases and 2 bases, in that order; junction bases with no gene match: 9. CDR3 DNA sequence: TGTGCCAGCAGCCTAGAAGGGACTAGCGGATTCACAGATACGCAGTATTTT. Translated: CASSLEGTSGFTDTQYF. The full variable domain, in which reference TRBV5-5 and TRBJ2-3 provide the parts outside the CDR3, is DAGVTQSPTHLIKTRGQQVTLRCSPISGHKSVSWYQQVLGQGPQFIFQYYEKEERGRGNFPDRFSARQFPNYSSELNVNALLLGDSALYLCASSLEGTSGFTDTQYFGPGTRLTVL.

This clone turned up a few times. The rearrangement joins TRBV11-2 to TRBJ1-2; D is unclear. There are 14 residues in the CDR3. Trimming stripped 5 bases from V and 1 base from J, with 11 bases between. The germline V gene has CDR1 SGHAT and CDR2 FQNNGV. This CDR3 is CASSLSALNYGYTF. CDR3 bases: TGTGCCAGCAGCCTAAGTGCGCTTAACTATGGCTACACCTTC.

This chain links TRBV5-1 with TRBJ2-2; 11 positions agree with TRBD2. Trimming cost V 2 bases and J 6 bases; bases outside gene matches: 6. Germline CDR1 SGHRS, CDR2 YFSETQ. This CDR3 contains 16 residues. The CDR3 DNA is TGCGCCAGCAGCTTAAGTAGCGGGAGGGCCGCCGGGGAGCTGTTTTTT. Residues: CASSLSSGRAAGELFF.

The chain joins TRBV5-6 to TRBJ2-7, with TRBD2 identical over 10 bases. The length of the CDR3 is 14 residues. J lost 6 bases, V lost 6 bases, and 9 bases had no gene match. Per germline, CDR1 SGHDT and CDR2 YYEEEE. CDR3 DNA sequence: TGTGCCAGCACCACAGCGGGAGGGCCTGGCGAGCAGTACTTC. Translation: CASTTAGGPGEQYF.

The chain carries TRBV7-2 and TRBJ1-5; D call uncertain. Per the germline V gene, CDR1 is SGHTA and CDR2 is FQGNSA. Trimming stripped 5 bases from V and 1 base from J, with 12 bases between. The CDR3 totals 15 residues. The CDR3 DNA reads as TGTGCCAGCAGCCTAAGACCGGGGAGCAATCAGCCCCAGCATTTT. Its protein product is CASSLRPGSNQPQHF.

CDR3 sequence (DNA): TGTGCCTGGAGTGCAACGACAGGGAGCCGCACAGATACGCAGTATTTT. It codes for CAWSATTGSRTDTQYF. J is TRBJ2-3 and V is TRBV30, with TRBD1 matching 7 bases. J lost 1 base, V lost 1 base, and 8 bases had no gene match. CDR3 size: 16 residues. Germline V gene lookup returns CDR1 GTSNPN and CDR2 SVGIG (reference sequence).

This chain uses TRBV3-1 (or the pseudogene TRBV3-2) with TRBJ1-5; no clear D gene. With 4 bases removed from V and 3 bases from J, the gap between germline ends came to 10 bases. Germline CDR1 LGHDT, CDR2 YNNKEL (reference sequence). The CDR3 length is 14 residues. Here the CDR3 reads CASSLSGNNQPQHF. CDR3 sequence (DNA): TGTGCCAGCAGCCTTTCAGGTAACAATCAGCCCCAGCATTTT.

The chain is built from TRBV7-9 and TRBJ2-1, with 8 bases matching TRBD1. The CDR3 length is 15 residues. Germline-derived CDR1 and CDR2 are SEHNR and FQNEAQ (reference sequence). V lost 5 bases, J lost 3 bases, and 6 bases stayed unmatched. The CDR3 nucleotides read TGTGCCAGCAGCCCACGGACAGGGTACTACAATGAGCAGTTCTTC. Translating it yields CASSPRTGYYNEQFF.

The genes are TRBV3-1 (or the pseudogene TRBV3-2) and TRBJ1-1, with D unresolved. V was clipped by 1 base and J by 4 bases, with 10 bases between them. This CDR3 region has 14 residues. Germline assignment: CDR1 LGHDT and CDR2 YNNKEL (reference sequence). CDR3 region: CASSQGGRITEAFF. The CDR3 DNA reads TGTGCCAGCAGCCAAGGAGGCAGAATCACTGAAGCTTTCTTT.

This clone was recorded a few times. The CDR3 bases are TGTGCCAGCAGCTTCCGGGACAGGGAGTACTCACCCCTCCACTTT. Amino acids: CASSFRDREYSPLHF. The chain is built from TRBV3-1 (or the pseudogene TRBV3-2) and TRBJ1-6, with 9 bases that match TRBD1. CDR1 and CDR2 (germline): LGHDT, YNNKEL (reference sequence). J lost 10 bases, V lost 5 bases, and 9 bases had no gene match. The CDR3 contains 15 residues.

V is TRBV9 and J is TRBJ1-2; no reliable D call. The germline V gene has CDR1 SGDLS and CDR2 YYNGEE. The V end lost 8 bases, the J end lost 4 bases, and 39 bases lay between the germline ends. CDR3 size: 21 residues. The CDR3 spells CARTGGGGWKPKALRGYGYTF. The CDR3 DNA sequence: TGTGCCAGAACCGGTGGTGGCGGGTGGAAGCCCAAGGCTCTGAGAGGCTATGGCTACACCTTC.

V and J are TRBV4-1 and TRBJ1-5, with 9 bases aligning to TRBD1. There are 15 residues in the CDR3. Germline V lookup: CDR1 MGHRA, CDR2 YSYEKL. J was trimmed by 5 bases and V by 1 base; bases with no gene match: 3. This chain's CDR3 is CASSQGYRGHQPQHF. As DNA, the CDR3 is TGCGCCAGCAGCCAAGGGTACAGGGGGCATCAGCCCCAGCATTTT.

In this sample, this clone turned up a few times. The J gene is TRBJ2-1, the V gene TRBV11-3, with 13 bases matching TRBD2. The CDR3 is made up of 17 amino acids. Germline V gene lookup returns CDR1 SGHNT and CDR2 YENEEA. With V trimmed by 1 base and J by 5 bases, 5 bases remained unmatched. For the CDR3, the DNA is TGTGCCAGCAGCTTAGGTACTAGCGGGAGGGAAGACAATGAGCAGTTCTTC. Amino acids: CASSLGTSGREDNEQFF.

This rearrangement joins TRBV6-5 to TRBJ2-7, with D tentatively TRBD1 (6 bases). Deletions cut 5 bases from V and 4 bases from J, with 9 bases between. This CDR3 contains 12 residues. Germline V gives CDR1 MNHEY, CDR2 SVGAGI. This CDR3 is CASSQDSYEQYF. CDR3 nucleotide sequence: TGTGCCAGCAGTCAGGACAGTTACGAGCAGTACTTC.

The rearrangement uses TRBV28 and TRBJ2-7; TRBD2 agrees at 13 bases. The CDR3 consists of 16 residues. V dropped 6 bases and J dropped 2; count of bases not matched to a gene: 7. CDR1 is MDHEN, CDR2 SYDVKM, per germline. CDR3 sequence (DNA): TGTGCCAGCAGCCGAAGACTAGCGGGGGGACCCTACGAGCAGTACTTC. This gives the protein CASSRRLAGGPYEQYF.

The rearrangement joins TRBV4-2 to TRBJ1-3; D call uncertain. This CDR3 is 12 amino acids long. The germline V gene encodes CDR1 LGHNA and CDR2 YNFKEQ. Trimming left V 4 bases short and J 4 bases short, with 5 bases between. The DNA of the CDR3 is TGTGCCAGCAGCCCGGTCGGAAACACCATATATTTT. Translation gives CASSPVGNTIYF.

The V call is TRBV4-3, the J call TRBJ2-3; 9 positions agree with TRBD1. CDR3 length equals 15 residues. Germline CDR1 is LGHNA and CDR2 is YSLEER. V lost 4 bases, J lost 1 base, and 3 bases stayed unmatched. CDR3 sequence: CASSPDRGGTDTQYF. As DNA, the CDR3 is TGCGCCAGCAGCCCGGACAGGGGAGGCACAGATACGCAGTATTTT.

This chain joins TRBV19 and TRBJ2-7, with a tentative D call TRBD2 (6 bases). Per germline, CDR1 LNHDA and CDR2 SQIVND (reference sequence). The CDR3 sequence is 15 residues long. Trimming removed 3 bases at V and 1 base at J, with 13 bases between. The chain's CDR3 is CASSIRGSGSYEQYF. The CDR3 DNA follows: TGTGCCAGTAGTATTCGTGGTAGCGGATCCTACGAGCAGTACTTC.

The V and J genes are TRBV18 and TRBJ2-7, with 11 bases identical to TRBD2. Per germline, CDR1 KGHSH and CDR2 LQKENI. The J segment lost 7 bases and the V segment lost 2 bases, leaving 7 bases of the junction unmatched. The CDR3 loop spans 15 amino acids. The CDR3 region has the DNA TGTGCCAGCTCACCAATCGCTAGCGGGGGGCATGAGCAGTACTTC. Its protein product is CASSPIASGGHEQYF.

The rearrangement uses TRBV14 and TRBJ1-4, with 10 bases that match TRBD1. Unmatched junction bases numbered 5, after V lost 0 bases and J lost 10 bases. The CDR3 covers 15 residues. The germline CDR1 and CDR2 sequences are SGHDN and FVKESK. Written as DNA, the CDR3 is TGTGCCAGCAGCCAAGACCGGGACAGGGGCAGAAAACTGTTTTTT. This sequence encodes CASSQDRDRGRKLFF.

V and J are TRBV30 and TRBJ1-2; no reliable D call. Germline CDR1 GTSNPN, CDR2 SVGIG (reference sequence). V dropped 0 bases and J dropped 5 bases, with 7 bases sitting between them. This CDR3 spans 12 amino acids. CDR3 sequence: CAWSVRGYGYTF. The CDR3 DNA is TGTGCCTGGAGTGTACGAGGGTATGGCTACACCTTC. Filled out from reference TRBV30 and TRBJ1-2, the complete variable domain reads SQTIHQWPATLVQPVGSPLSLECTVEGTSNPNLYWYRQAAGRGLQLLFYSVGIGQISSEVPQNLSASRPQDRQFILSSKKLLLSDSGFYLCAWSVRGYGYTFGSGTRLTVV.

The V gene is TRBV11-2, the J gene TRBJ2-7; D is unresolved. V was pared by 1 base and J by 3 bases, with 7 bases between. Looked up from germline, CDR1 is SGHAT and CDR2 is FQNNGV. The CDR3 is made up of 13 amino acids. The CDR3 reads CASSLVSGYEQYF. CDR3 sequence (DNA): TGTGCCAGCAGCTTAGTATCCGGCTACGAGCAGTACTTC.

This chain uses TRBV29-1 with TRBJ2-7, with TRBD2 identical over 14 bases. J lost 6 bases, V lost 6 bases, and 7 bases had no gene match. The germline V gene encodes CDR1 SQVTM and CDR2 ANQGSEA. The length of the CDR3 is 14 residues. The CDR3 coding sequence is TGCAGCGTGGGGACTAGCGGGAGAGTAACCGAGCAGTACTTC. Translating it yields CSVGTSGRVTEQYF.

CDR3 sequence reads: CASSWQLEETQYF. The CDR3 DNA is TGTGCCAGCTCTTGGCAGCTAGAAGAGACCCAGTACTTC. This sequence joins TRBV18 and TRBJ2-5; D is unclear. The CDR3 totals 13 residues. The V and J ends lost 6 bases and 3 bases respectively, with 11 bases between them. Germline CDR1 KGHSH, CDR2 LQKENI.

V is TRBV3-1 (or the pseudogene TRBV3-2) and J is TRBJ1-2; no clear D gene. V lost 3 bases to trimming and J lost 4 bases, with 9 bases between them. CDR1 is LGHDT, CDR2 YNNKEL, per germline (reference sequence). The CDR3 runs to 13 residues. Here the CDR3 reads CASSQGSTYGYTF. The CDR3 nucleotides are TGTGCCAGCAGCCAGGGGAGTACCTATGGCTACACCTTC.